Detailed here is one T cell receptor (beta chain). A much larger clone lies one base from this, so it may be a read error. This sample was included in a study of T cells after yellow fever vaccination. TCRdb reanalysed the 5' RACE reads using MiXCR and keeps one entry per CDR3 protein. The sample consists of 400,000 or so distinct CDR3 sequences, approximately 6% of them appearing once. Germline CDR1 is DFQATT and CDR2 is SNEGSKA (reference sequence). The CDR3 is 16 amino acids. The material was PBMCs, obtained 5 days after the yellow fever booster vaccination. This clonotype was obtained from a man in his thirties or forties who received the YFV17D yellow fever vaccine. The chain recombines TRBV20-1 with TRBJ2-7; no firm D call. The CDR3 coding sequence is TGCAGTGCTAGAGATCTCAAGGCCAGAACCTCCTACGAGGAGTACTTC. It encodes CSARDLKARTSYEEYF.